Sequencing of this TCR beta chain was carried out in a study of identical twins. Study-wide findings and caveats: Within twin pairs, the out-of-frame alpha sequences they shared showed excess low generation probability. Modelling approaches yielded underestimates of out-of-frame TCR alpha sharing between monozygotic twins. Partial confounding of zero-insertion analyses by invariant MAIT and iNKT cells was possible.

A single record per CDR3 protein comes from TCRdb applying MiXCR to the 5' RACE reads. The profile shows 450,000 or so distinct CDR3 sequences, roughly an eighth of them singletons. This clonotype was picked up many times. Its matching antigen is unknown. This CDR3 is 13 amino acids long. V was cut by 4 bases and J by 5 bases, with 11 bases left in between. This sample was also put to use in a study of yellow fever vaccine responses in identical twins.

Sequences were obtained from CD4+ T cells sorted from blood. The chain uses TRBV12-3 or TRBV12-4 and TRBJ1-1, with D perhaps matching TRBD1 (5 bases). The TCR comes from a woman between 18 and 29 years old in good health. CDR3: CASSSKEGTEAFF. CDR3 sequence (DNA): TGTGCCAGCAGTTCTAAAGAGGGGACTGAAGCTTTCTTT.